What follows are 4 T cell receptor beta chains derived from one specimen sequenced in a study of blood T cell repertoires in COVID-19. TCRdb's table, derived via immunoSEQ multiplex PCR, lists solely in-frame clones and lacks some. The sample has 200,000 to 300,000 clones; around 89% are singletons. Material for sequencing was PBMCs or T cells enriched from blood (not recorded which). Every receptor here comes from a woman aged 30 to 39 who had recovered from COVID-19.

This chain joins TRBV15 and TRBJ2-5, with 9 nucleotides matching TRBD1. The CDR3 runs 15 residues. The V gene's germline CDR1 is LNHNV and CDR2 YYDKDF (reference sequence). After removal of 5 bases from V and 4 bases from J, the junction contained 8 bases not matched to a gene. Written as DNA, the CDR3 is TGTGCCACCAGCGGTCTGGACAGGGGAGGAGAGACCCAGTACTTC. Amino acids: CATSGLDRGGETQYF.

This chain links TRBV11-2 with TRBJ2-5; 12 bases fit TRBD2. The length of the CDR3 is 17 residues. J was trimmed by 3 bases and V by 6 bases; bases with no gene match: 11. Germline-derived CDR1 and CDR2 are SGHAT and FQNNGV. This CDR3 is CASSPSSRTSGKETQYF. The CDR3 bases are TGTGCCAGCAGTCCGTCGTCTAGGACTAGCGGGAAAGAGACCCAGTACTTC.

This clone was picked up a small number of times. The chain carries TRBV7-9 and TRBJ1-5; D remains unclear. Trimming shortened V by 4 bases and J by 4 bases, and 5 bases separated the two germline ends. Germline-derived CDR1 and CDR2 are SEHNR and FQNEAQ (reference sequence). The length of the CDR3 is 12 residues. The CDR3 bases are TGTGCCAGCAGCTCTTTGAATCAGCCCCAGCATTTT. Amino acid sequence: CASSSLNQPQHF. Full variable domain (missing parts from reference TRBV7-9 and TRBJ1-5): DTGVSQNPRHKITKRGQNVTFRCDPISEHNRLYWYRQTLGQGPEFLTYFQNEAQLEKSRLLSDRFSAERPKGSFSTLEIQRTEQGDSAMYLCASSSLNQPQHFGDGTRLSIL.

The chain is built from TRBV3-1 (or the pseudogene TRBV3-2) and TRBJ2-1; 11 positions agree with TRBD2. The CDR3 sequence is 21 residues long. With V trimmed by 0 bases and J by 1 base, 14 bases remained unmatched. Germline CDR1 and CDR2: LGHDT and YNNKEL (reference sequence). The CDR3 is CASSQERWTSGYTKSYNEQFF. As DNA, the CDR3 is TGTGCCAGCAGCCAAGAAAGGTGGACTAGCGGGTATACGAAATCCTACAATGAGCAGTTCTTC.